Presented here are 17 T cell receptor beta chains from one specimen sequenced in a study of T cell responses to AZD1222 COVID-19 vaccine. TCRdb's copy holds only in-frame clones and misses some; the assay was immunoSEQ multiplex PCR. Here the sample spans some 150,000 clones, roughly 86% being singletons. Sample: peripheral blood, taken 28 days after the second AZD1222 dose. The receptors derive from an adult who received the AZD1222 COVID-19 vaccine.

The count of this clone is one. The chain combines TRBV30 with TRBJ2-2, with D uncertain. The V gene lost 2 bases and the J gene lost 3 bases, with 7 bases spanning the gap. The CDR3 is 13 amino acids. The germline gives CDR1 GTSNPN, CDR2 SVGIG (reference sequence). Here the CDR3 DNA reads TGTGCCTGGAGTCACGATTACACCGGGGAGCTGTTTTTT. Its translation: CAWSHDYTGELFF.

The genes are TRBV28 and TRBJ1-2; D call uncertain. CDR3 length equals 15 residues. Per germline, CDR1 MDHEN and CDR2 SYDVKM. V was cut by 4 bases and J by 0 bases, with 12 bases left in between. CDR3 loop: CASSSSGLANYGYTF. CDR3 nucleotide sequence: TGTGCCAGCAGTTCCTCCGGGCTAGCTAACTATGGCTACACCTTC.

The rearrangement links TRBV5-8 to TRBJ2-3; 7 nucleotides line up with TRBD1. CDR1 is SGHTS and CDR2 is YDEGEE in the germline V gene. V trimming: 0 bases; J trimming: 2 bases; junction bases outside the gene matches: 6. CDR3 length equals 16 residues. CDR3 in amino acids: CASSLELGQYTDTQYF. In nucleotides, the CDR3 is TGTGCCAGCAGCTTGGAATTGGGACAGTACACAGATACGCAGTATTTT. Full variable domain (remainder filled in from reference TRBV5-8 and TRBJ2-3): EAGVTQSPTHLIKTRGQQATLRCSPISGHTSVYWYQQALGLGLQFLLWYDEGEERNRGNFPPRFSGRQFPNYSSELNVNALELEDSALYLCASSLELGQYTDTQYFGPGTRLTVL.

This clone has a count of ten or more. The chain carries TRBV6-5 and TRBJ1-2; D perhaps matches TRBD1 (6 bases). There are 14 residues in the CDR3. The ends were cut back, 7 bases at V and 4 bases at J, with 16 bases in the middle. The V gene's germline CDR1 is MNHEY and CDR2 SVGAGI. CDR3 DNA sequence: TGTGCCAGCAATACAGGGTTTACGGGCTATGGCTACACCTTC. Translating it yields CASNTGFTGYGYTF.

The chain joins TRBV7-9 to TRBJ2-7, with 8 positions matching TRBD2. The germline V gene encodes CDR1 SEHNR and CDR2 FQNEAQ (reference sequence). The CDR3 is 15 residues long. The ends lost 0 bases at V and 3 bases at J; junction bases unmatched: 4. CDR3 residues: CASSLAAGGGYEQYF. The CDR3 DNA is TGTGCCAGCAGCTTAGCTGCGGGAGGCGGCTACGAGCAGTACTTC.

The chain has TRBV19 and TRBJ2-2, with 7 positions matching TRBD2. The ends lost 6 bases at V and 6 bases at J; junction bases unmatched: 7. This CDR3 region has 14 residues. Germline CDR1 LNHDA, CDR2 SQIVND (reference sequence). Here the CDR3 reads CASRASGTAGELFF. In DNA, the CDR3 is TGTGCCAGTAGAGCCAGCGGGACGGCCGGGGAGCTGTTTTTT.

V usage is TRBV7-9 and J usage is TRBJ2-1; D is unclear. The length of the CDR3 is 13 residues. Per the germline V gene, CDR1 is SEHNR and CDR2 is FQNEAQ (reference sequence). V lost 1 base and J lost 9, with 10 bases in between. The CDR3 sequence is CASSLVDGVEQFF. The CDR3 bases are TGTGCCAGCAGCTTAGTAGATGGGGTTGAGCAGTTCTTC.

V and J are TRBV2 and TRBJ2-2, with D uncertain. Germline CDR1 reads SNHLY; CDR2 reads FYNNEI. This CDR3 comprises 15 residues. V was shortened by 6 bases and J by 0 bases, with 11 bases between the two germline ends. The CDR3 is CASRELQPNTGELFF. The CDR3, as DNA: TGTGCCAGCAGAGAACTGCAGCCGAACACCGGGGAGCTGTTTTTT.

The chain links TRBV19 to TRBJ1-6; TRBD1 matches 9 bases. Germline V CDR1 and CDR2: LNHDA, SQIVND (reference sequence). There are 13 residues in the CDR3. After removal of 10 bases from V and 9 bases from J, the junction contained 7 bases not matched to a gene. CDR3 sequence reads: CATGQGFGSPLHF. The CDR3 nucleotides are TGTGCCACGGGACAGGGTTTTGGTTCACCCCTCCACTTT.

The chain uses TRBV5-1 and TRBJ2-1, with 7 positions matching TRBD2. V was clipped by 1 base and J by 7 bases; unmatched bases: 5. This CDR3 is built from 14 residues. The germline CDR1 and CDR2 sequences are SGHRS and YFSETQ. CDR3 loop: CASSLSLAENEQFF. The CDR3 DNA reads TGCGCCAGCAGCTTGAGCCTAGCGGAGAATGAGCAGTTCTTC.

The chain recombines TRBV5-5 with TRBJ1-5; the D gene is possibly TRBD1 (6 bases). Germline V gives CDR1 SGHKS, CDR2 YYEKEE (reference sequence). V was shortened by 1 base and J by 1 base, with 12 bases between the two germline ends. The CDR3 is 16 residues long. Here the CDR3 DNA reads TGTGCCAGCAGCTTGCGGTCAGGGGTGAGCAATCAGCCCCAGCATTTT. Residues: CASSLRSGVSNQPQHF.

V and J are TRBV5-6 and TRBJ1-5; 8 bases align to TRBD1. The CDR3 totals 15 residues. V was pared by 3 bases and J by 2 bases, with 4 bases of the junction left unmatched. CDR1 SGHDT and CDR2 YYEEEE come from the germline V gene. The CDR3 sequence: CASSSDRVGNQPQHF. The CDR3 DNA sequence: TGTGCCAGCAGCTCGGACAGGGTTGGCAATCAGCCCCAGCATTTT.

The chain joins TRBV6-4 to TRBJ2-2; D perhaps matches TRBD1 (5 bases). Germline CDR1 and CDR2: MRHNA and SNTAGT. V was shortened by 8 bases and J by 5 bases, with 9 bases between the two germline ends. This CDR3 is built from 12 residues. CDR3 nucleotide sequence: TGTGCCAGCCGGACACAAACCGGGGAGCTGTTTTTT. Translating gives CASRTQTGELFF.

V and J are TRBV28 and TRBJ1-2, with 9 bases matching TRBD1. Germline V gene lookup returns CDR1 MDHEN and CDR2 SYDVKM. The CDR3 sequence is 15 residues long. After removal of 3 bases from V and 4 bases from J, the junction contained 6 bases not matched to a gene. Written as DNA, the CDR3 is TGTGCCAGCAGTTTGGGGGACAGGGTCTTCTATGGCTACACCTTC. The encoded protein is CASSLGDRVFYGYTF.

V is TRBV10-3 and J is TRBJ1-2; 7 bases map to TRBD1. Germline trimming cut 0 bases from V and 5 bases from J; bases unmatched to any gene: 3. The CDR3 spans 14 residues. Germline V gives CDR1 ENHRY, CDR2 SYGVKD. The CDR3 sequence is CAISESTGIYGYTF. CDR3 in DNA: TGTGCCATCAGTGAGTCGACAGGGATTTATGGCTACACCTTC.

This rearrangement joins TRBV6-5 to TRBJ2-7, with 10 bases lining up with TRBD2. The CDR3 spans 15 residues. Germline V gene lookup returns CDR1 MNHEY and CDR2 SVGAGI. With 6 bases clipped from V and 5 bases from J, the junction kept 10 bases outside the gene matches. CDR3 DNA: TGTGCCAGCAGCCCCCGCTCTAGCGGGAGTCACGAGCAGTACTTC. Translating it yields CASSPRSSGSHEQYF.

The rearrangement uses TRBV28 and TRBJ1-1; D gene unclear. V lost 7 bases and J lost 3, with 18 bases in between. CDR3 length: 15 amino acids. Germline V gene data show CDR1 as MDHEN and CDR2 as SYDVKM. CDR3 sequence: CASISPIFGHTEAFF. CDR3 bases: TGTGCCAGCATTTCCCCCATCTTTGGGCACACTGAAGCTTTCTTT.